This T cell receptor (beta chain) was recorded in a study of response to subunit inactivated influenza vaccine. This clonotype was recorded a few times. Its cognate antigen is unknown. TCRdb called the RT-PCR reads again in MiXCR, with one record for every CDR3 protein. This sample has about 540,000 distinct CDR3 sequences, with roughly 25% found just once. Per the germline V gene, CDR1 is LGHDT and CDR2 is YNNKEL (reference sequence). The CDR3 sequence is 14 residues long. The V end was cut by 1 base, the J end by 2 bases, with 6 bases between. Regarding the study as a whole: The authors proposed limited new T cell recruitment per seasonal influenza vaccination.

The same data also went into a second study, on T cells expressing NK-cell markers. That publication notes: Synthesis of TCR beta cDNA relied on 5'RACE template switching carrying UMIs. Sorted CD3+CD56+NKG2C+, CD3+CD56+NKG2C- and CD3+CD56-NKG2C+ T cells provided the TCR beta repertoires. Among the eight sequenced donors, seven tested HCMV-seropositive and one tested seronegative. Whether expanded NKG2C-expressing T cell clones recognize HCMV is unknown.

This TCR derives from a man aged 50-60 years who received an inactivated influenza vaccine. Material: CD4+ T cells sorted from PBMCs, obtained about 12 days after vaccination. The chain recombines TRBV3-1 with TRBJ1-5; no clear D. CDR3 sequence: CASSQAVGNQPQHF. As DNA, the CDR3 is TGTGCCAGCAGCCAAGCCGTAGGCAATCAGCCCCAGCATTTT.